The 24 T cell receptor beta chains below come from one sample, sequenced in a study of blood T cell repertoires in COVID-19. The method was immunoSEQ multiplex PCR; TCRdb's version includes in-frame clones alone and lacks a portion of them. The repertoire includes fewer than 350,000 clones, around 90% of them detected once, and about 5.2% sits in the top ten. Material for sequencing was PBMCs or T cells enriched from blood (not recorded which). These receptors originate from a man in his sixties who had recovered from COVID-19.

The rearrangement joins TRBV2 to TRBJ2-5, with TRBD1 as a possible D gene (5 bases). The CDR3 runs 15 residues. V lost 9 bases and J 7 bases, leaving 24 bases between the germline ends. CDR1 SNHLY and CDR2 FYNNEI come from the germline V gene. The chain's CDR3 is CASPSQDRERGTQYF. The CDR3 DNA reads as TGTGCCAGTCCCTCCCAGGACCGAGAAAGGGGGACCCAGTACTTC.

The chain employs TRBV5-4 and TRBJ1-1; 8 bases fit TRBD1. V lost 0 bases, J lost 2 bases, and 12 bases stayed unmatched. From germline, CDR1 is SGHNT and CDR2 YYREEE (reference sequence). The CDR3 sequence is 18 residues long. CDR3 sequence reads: CASSLGATGAPENTEAFF. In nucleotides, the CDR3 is TGTGCCAGCAGCTTGGGCGCGACAGGGGCCCCCGAAAACACTGAAGCTTTCTTT.

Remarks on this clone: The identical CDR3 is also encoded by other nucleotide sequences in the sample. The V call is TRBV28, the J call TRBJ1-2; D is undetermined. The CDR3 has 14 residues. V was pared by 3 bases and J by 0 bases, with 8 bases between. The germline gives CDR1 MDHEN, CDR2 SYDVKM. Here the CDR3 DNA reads TGTGCCAGCAGTTTGCTGGGCCCTAACTATGGCTACACCTTC. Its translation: CASSLLGPNYGYTF.

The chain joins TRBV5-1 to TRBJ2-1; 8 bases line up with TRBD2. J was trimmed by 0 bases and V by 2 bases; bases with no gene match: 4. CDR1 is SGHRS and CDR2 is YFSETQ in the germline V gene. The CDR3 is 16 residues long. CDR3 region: CASSFSSGYSYNEQFF. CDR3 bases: TGCGCCAGCAGCTTCTCTAGCGGGTACTCCTACAATGAGCAGTTCTTC.

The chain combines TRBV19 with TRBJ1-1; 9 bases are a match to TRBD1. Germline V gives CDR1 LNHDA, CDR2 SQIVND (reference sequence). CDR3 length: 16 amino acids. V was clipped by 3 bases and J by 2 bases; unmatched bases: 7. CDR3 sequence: CASSIRPGQGNTEAFF. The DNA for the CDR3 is TGTGCCAGTAGTATCCGGCCGGGACAGGGAAACACTGAAGCTTTCTTT. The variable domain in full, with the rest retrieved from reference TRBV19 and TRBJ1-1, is DGGITQSPKYLFRKEGQNVTLSCEQNLNHDAMYWYRQDPGQGLRLIYYSQIVNDFQKGDIAEGYSVSREKKESFPLTVTSAQKNPTAFYLCASSIRPGQGNTEAFFGQGTRLTVV.

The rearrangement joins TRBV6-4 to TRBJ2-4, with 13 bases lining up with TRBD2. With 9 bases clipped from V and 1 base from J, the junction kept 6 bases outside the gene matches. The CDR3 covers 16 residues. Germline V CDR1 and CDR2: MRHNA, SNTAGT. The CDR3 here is CARQGLAGFAKNIQYF. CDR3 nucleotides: TGTGCCAGACAGGGACTAGCGGGATTCGCCAAAAACATTCAGTACTTC.

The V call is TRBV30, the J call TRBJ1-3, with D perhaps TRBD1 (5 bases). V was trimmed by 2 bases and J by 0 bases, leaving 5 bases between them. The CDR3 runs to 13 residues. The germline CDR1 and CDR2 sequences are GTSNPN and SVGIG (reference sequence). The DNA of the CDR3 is TGTGCCTGGAGTACAGGCTCTGGAAACACCATATATTTT. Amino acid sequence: CAWSTGSGNTIYF. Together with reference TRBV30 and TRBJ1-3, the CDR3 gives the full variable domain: SQTIHQWPATLVQPVGSPLSLECTVEGTSNPNLYWYRQAAGRGLQLLFYSVGIGQISSEVPQNLSASRPQDRQFILSSKKLLLSDSGFYLCAWSTGSGNTIYFGEGSWLTVV.

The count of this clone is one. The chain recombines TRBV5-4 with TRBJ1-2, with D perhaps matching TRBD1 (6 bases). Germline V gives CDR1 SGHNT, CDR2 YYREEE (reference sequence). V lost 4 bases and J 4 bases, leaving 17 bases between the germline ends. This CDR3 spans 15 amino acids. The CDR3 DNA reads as TGTGCCAGCAGCCTGACTACAGGGTCTAGCTATGGCTACACCTTC. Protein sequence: CASSLTTGSSYGYTF.

CDR3 in DNA: TGTGCCAGTAGTATGCTCCCCGGGACAGGGTTTCAGCCCCAGCATTTT. This sequence encodes CASSMLPGTGFQPQHF. This rearrangement joins TRBV19 to TRBJ1-5, with 9 bases matching TRBD1. This CDR3 is 16 amino acids long. V lost 3 bases to trimming and J lost 6 bases; unmatched junction nucleotides: 9. Germline-derived CDR1 and CDR2 are LNHDA and SQIVND (reference sequence).

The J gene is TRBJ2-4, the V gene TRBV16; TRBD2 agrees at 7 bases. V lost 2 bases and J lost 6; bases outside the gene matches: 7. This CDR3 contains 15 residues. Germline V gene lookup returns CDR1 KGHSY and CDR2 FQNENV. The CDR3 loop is CASSQQGGGGNIQYF. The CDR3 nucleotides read TGTGCCAGCAGCCAACAGGGCGGCGGGGGAAACATTCAGTACTTC.

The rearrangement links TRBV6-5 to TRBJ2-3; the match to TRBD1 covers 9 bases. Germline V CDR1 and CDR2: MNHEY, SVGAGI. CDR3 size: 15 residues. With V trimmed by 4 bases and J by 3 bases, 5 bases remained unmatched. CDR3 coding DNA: TGTGCCAGCAGTTCCACAGGGGGCTGGACAGATACGCAGTATTTT. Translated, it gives CASSSTGGWTDTQYF.

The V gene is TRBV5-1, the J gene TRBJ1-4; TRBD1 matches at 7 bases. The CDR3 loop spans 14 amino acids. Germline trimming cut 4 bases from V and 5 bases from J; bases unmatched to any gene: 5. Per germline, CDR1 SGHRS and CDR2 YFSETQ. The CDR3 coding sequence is TGCGCCAGCAGCACGGGACAGCACAATGAAAAACTGTTTTTT. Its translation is CASSTGQHNEKLFF.

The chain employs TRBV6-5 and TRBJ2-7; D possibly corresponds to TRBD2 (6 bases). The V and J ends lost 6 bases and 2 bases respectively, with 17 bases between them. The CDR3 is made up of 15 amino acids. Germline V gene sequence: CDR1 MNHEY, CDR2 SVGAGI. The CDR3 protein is CASRKGGGEAYEQYF. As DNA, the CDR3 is TGTGCCAGCAGAAAAGGAGGCGGGGAAGCCTACGAGCAGTACTTC.

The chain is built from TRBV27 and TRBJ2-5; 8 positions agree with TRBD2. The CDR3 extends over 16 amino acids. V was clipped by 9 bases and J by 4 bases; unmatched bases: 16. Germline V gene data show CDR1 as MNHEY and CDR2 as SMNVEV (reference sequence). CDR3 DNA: TGTGCCAGTACTAAACTCGGGGGGGTGATTCGAGAGACCCAGTACTTC. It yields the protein CASTKLGGVIRETQYF.

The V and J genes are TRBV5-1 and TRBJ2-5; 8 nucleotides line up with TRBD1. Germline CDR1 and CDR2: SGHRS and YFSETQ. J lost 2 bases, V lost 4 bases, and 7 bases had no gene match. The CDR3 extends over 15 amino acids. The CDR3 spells CASSKTGGGQETQYF. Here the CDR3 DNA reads TGCGCCAGCAGCAAAACAGGGGGAGGACAAGAGACCCAGTACTTC.

The CDR3 reads CASIGTSGSTGELFF. CDR3 nucleotides: TGTGCCAGCATTGGGACTAGCGGGAGCACCGGGGAGCTGTTTTTT. V and J are TRBV27 and TRBJ2-2, with TRBD2 identical over 14 bases. The CDR3 has 15 amino acids. CDR1 and CDR2 from the germline V gene are MNHEY and SMNVEV (reference sequence). The ends lost 7 bases at V and 4 bases at J; junction bases unmatched: 2.

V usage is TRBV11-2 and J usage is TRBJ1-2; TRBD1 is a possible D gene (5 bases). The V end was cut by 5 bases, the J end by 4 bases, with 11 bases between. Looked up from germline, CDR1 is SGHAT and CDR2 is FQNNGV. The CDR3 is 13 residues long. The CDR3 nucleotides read TGTGCCAGCAGCATCGCGACAGTCTATGGCTACACCTTC. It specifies CASSIATVYGYTF. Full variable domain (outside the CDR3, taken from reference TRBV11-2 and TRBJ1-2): EAGVAQSPRYKIIEKRQSVAFWCNPISGHATLYWYQQILGQGPKLLIQFQNNGVVDDSQLPKDRFSAERLKGVDSTLKIQPAKLEDSAVYLCASSIATVYGYTFGSGTRLTVV.

The CDR3 is CASSMRTSLNTGELFF. Written as DNA, the CDR3 is TGTGCCAGTAGTATGAGGACTAGTCTAAACACCGGGGAGCTGTTTTTT. V gene TRBV19 combines with J gene TRBJ2-2, with TRBD2 matching over 7 bases. The CDR3 length is 16 residues. J lost 2 bases, V lost 3 bases, and 6 bases had no gene match. Germline V gene data show CDR1 as LNHDA and CDR2 as SQIVND (reference sequence).

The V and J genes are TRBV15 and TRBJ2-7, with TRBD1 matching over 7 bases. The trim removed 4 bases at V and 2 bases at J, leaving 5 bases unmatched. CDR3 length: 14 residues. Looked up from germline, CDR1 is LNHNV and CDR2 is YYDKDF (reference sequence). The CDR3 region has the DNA TGTGCCACCAGCAAAGACAGGGCCACCTACGAGCAGTACTTC. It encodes CATSKDRATYEQYF. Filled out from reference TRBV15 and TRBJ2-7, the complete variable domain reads DAMVIQNPRYQVTQFGKPVTLSCSQTLNHNVMYWYQQKSSQAPKLLFHYYDKDFNNEADTPDNFQSRRPNTSFCFLDIRSPGLGDTAMYLCATSKDRATYEQYFGPGTRLTVT.

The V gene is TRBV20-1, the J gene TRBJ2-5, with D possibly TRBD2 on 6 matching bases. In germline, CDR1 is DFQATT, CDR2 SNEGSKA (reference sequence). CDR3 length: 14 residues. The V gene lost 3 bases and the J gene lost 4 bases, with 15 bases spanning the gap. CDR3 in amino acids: CSASARLVSETQYF. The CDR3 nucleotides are TGCAGTGCTAGTGCTCGACTAGTGTCAGAGACCCAGTACTTC.

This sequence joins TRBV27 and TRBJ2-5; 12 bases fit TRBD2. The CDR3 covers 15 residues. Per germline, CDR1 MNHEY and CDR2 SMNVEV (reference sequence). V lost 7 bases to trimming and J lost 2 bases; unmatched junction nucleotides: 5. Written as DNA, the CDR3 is TGTGCCAGCACCCACCTAGCGGGAGGGCAAGAGACCCAGTACTTC. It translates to CASTHLAGGQETQYF.

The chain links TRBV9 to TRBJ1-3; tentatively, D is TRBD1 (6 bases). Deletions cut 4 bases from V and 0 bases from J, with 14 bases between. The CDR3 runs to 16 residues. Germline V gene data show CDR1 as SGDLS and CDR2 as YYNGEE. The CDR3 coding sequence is TGTGCCAGCAGCATCAGTGACAGGTTCTCTGGAAACACCATATATTTT. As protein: CASSISDRFSGNTIYF.

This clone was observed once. The CDR3 loop is CASNPGGQRSYEQYF. CDR3 coding DNA: TGTGCCAGCAACCCGGGTGGCCAACGTTCCTACGAGCAGTACTTC. The rearrangement uses TRBV28 and TRBJ2-7; D is unclear. The V gene's germline CDR1 is MDHEN and CDR2 SYDVKM. The CDR3 runs to 15 residues. V gave up 7 bases and J gave up 1 base, with 17 bases separating them.

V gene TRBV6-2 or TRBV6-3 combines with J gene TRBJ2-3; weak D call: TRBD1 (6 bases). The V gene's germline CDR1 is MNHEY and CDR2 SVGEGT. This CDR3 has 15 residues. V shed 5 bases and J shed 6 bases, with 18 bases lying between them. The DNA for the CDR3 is TGTGCCAGCAGTCGCCCGGGACAACCCGAGGATACGCAGTATTTT. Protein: CASSRPGQPEDTQYF.